The 27 T cell receptor beta chains below were found in one sample sequenced in a study of T-cell memory formation after mild COVID-19. TCRdb recomputed calls from the 5' RACE reads with MiXCR, one row per CDR3 protein. The repertoire holds a few hundred thousand distinct CDR3 sequences, with 25% to 35% as singletons. Sequencing used PBMCs or a T cell subset sorted from them (not recorded which). Source of these receptors: an adult woman who had mild COVID-19 (a few samples of this study predate the infection). Cell type and time point are not known.

This clonotype has more than one count but fewer than ten. The chain employs TRBV7-2 and TRBJ2-5; TRBD2 matches 9 bases. The trim removed 5 bases at V and 2 bases at J, leaving 9 bases unmatched. The germline V gene has CDR1 SGHTA and CDR2 FQGNSA. There are 16 residues in the CDR3. The DNA for the CDR3 is TGTGCCAGCAGCCAATCGGGACTAGCTAGACAAGAGACCCAGTACTTC. Translating gives CASSQSGLARQETQYF.

The chain links TRBV5-1 to TRBJ2-1; 8 bases fit TRBD1. The germline V gene has CDR1 SGHRS and CDR2 YFSETQ. Trimming cost V 5 bases and J 2 bases; bases outside gene matches: 6. The CDR3 totals 15 residues. The DNA for the CDR3 is TGCGCCAGCAGTTACATACAGGGGGCCTACAATGAGCAGTTCTTC. Its protein product is CASSYIQGAYNEQFF.

The V gene is TRBV20-1, the J gene TRBJ1-1; possible D gene TRBD1, 5 bases. V gave up 6 bases and J gave up 1 base, with 15 bases separating them. Per germline, CDR1 DFQATT and CDR2 SNEGSKA (reference sequence). CDR3 length equals 14 residues. CDR3 in amino acids: CSARTGRRNTEAFF. DNA of the CDR3: TGCAGTGCCCGAACGGGGCGAAGGAACACTGAAGCTTTCTTT.

This clonotype was seen a few times. The chain is built from TRBV3-1 and TRBJ2-5; either TRBD1 or TRBD2 may supply D (5 bases each). V lost 1 base, J lost 5 bases, and 11 bases lay in between. This CDR3 has 14 residues. CDR1 is LGHDT, CDR2 YNNKEL, per germline (reference sequence). This CDR3 is CASSQASWGETQYF. The CDR3 DNA follows: TGTGCCAGCAGCCAAGCAAGTTGGGGGGAGACCCAGTACTTC.

This clonotype was counted ten times or more. CDR3 residues: CASRGTPPSEQYF. The CDR3 nucleotides are TGTGCCAGCAGGGGCACGCCACCGTCCGAGCAGTACTTC. The chain links TRBV12-3 or TRBV12-4 to TRBJ2-7; D is unclear. The germline V and J ends were trimmed by 6 bases and 6 bases, with 15 bases remaining between them. The CDR3 is 13 residues long.

J is TRBJ1-1 and V is TRBV4-3; weak D call: TRBD1 (5 bases). The germline CDR1 and CDR2 sequences are LGHNA and YSLEER. V was shortened by 5 bases and J by 0 bases, with 10 bases between the two germline ends. The CDR3 has 14 residues. The CDR3: CASSTDSLNTEAFF. CDR3 DNA sequence: TGCGCCAGCAGCACCGACAGTCTGAACACTGAAGCTTTCTTT.

This clonotype was seen more than once but under ten times. The rearrangement uses TRBV7-8 and TRBJ1-5; 8 positions agree with TRBD1. The germline V gene encodes CDR1 SGHVS and CDR2 FQNEAQ. The CDR3 is 17 amino acids. Trimming at V came to 5 bases and at J to 2 bases, leaving 11 bases not matched to a gene. The CDR3 loop is CASSQRTGRVGNQPQHF. The CDR3 coding sequence is TGTGCCAGCAGCCAGAGGACAGGGCGGGTCGGCAATCAGCCCCAGCATTTT.

The chain uses TRBV7-2 and TRBJ2-7; D may match TRBD1 or TRBD2 (7 bases each). The CDR3 totals 15 residues. Trimming took off 0 bases at V and 4 bases at J, with 13 bases between the two ends. CDR1 and CDR2 from the germline V gene are SGHTA and FQGNSA. CDR3 in amino acids: CASSLALQGGYEQYF. In DNA form, the CDR3 reads TGTGCCAGCAGCTTAGCTCTGCAGGGGGGGTACGAGCAGTACTTC.

V is TRBV7-9 and J is TRBJ2-1; D not certain. Germline-derived CDR1 and CDR2 are SEHNR and FQNEAQ (reference sequence). Trimming took 1 base from V and 6 from J, leaving 7 bases between them. The CDR3 totals 13 residues. The CDR3 DNA reads TGTGCCAGCAGCTTAGAAGGTATCAATGAGCAGTTCTTC. Its translation is CASSLEGINEQFF.

This clonotype was seen only a few times. The chain uses TRBV5-1 and TRBJ2-1; 9 positions match TRBD2. The CDR3 length is 15 residues. Germline assignment: CDR1 SGHRS and CDR2 YFSETQ. V lost 0 bases, J lost 6 bases, and 4 bases stayed unmatched. The CDR3 protein is CASSLEGREGNEQFF. DNA of the CDR3: TGCGCCAGCAGCTTGGAAGGGCGGGAGGGCAATGAGCAGTTCTTC. Looking up the rest from reference TRBV5-1 and TRBJ2-1 gives the full variable domain: KAGVTQTPRYLIKTRGQQVTLSCSPISGHRSVSWYQQTPGQGLQFLFEYFSETQRNKGNFPGRFSGRQFSNSRSEMNVSTLELGDSALYLCASSLEGREGNEQFFGPGTRLTVL.

This rearrangement joins TRBV6-1 to TRBJ1-2; TRBD1 is a possible D gene (5 bases). The CDR3 contains 16 residues. V shed 7 bases and J shed 0 bases, with 18 bases lying between them. CDR1 is MNHNS, CDR2 SASEGT, per germline. The CDR3 region is CASIGVETVTNYGYTF. In DNA, the CDR3 is TGTGCCAGCATTGGGGTAGAGACAGTTACTAACTATGGCTACACCTTC.

The chain joins TRBV7-6 to TRBJ2-4; weak D call: TRBD1 (6 bases). This CDR3 region has 15 residues. Germline CDR1 and CDR2: SGHVS and FNYEAQ. V was shortened by 5 bases and J by 6 bases, with 17 bases between the two germline ends. The CDR3 DNA is TGTGCCAGCAGCCGTCACAGGGATGAGGGAAACATTCAGTACTTC. It specifies CASSRHRDEGNIQYF.

This clonotype was seen only a few times. The gene calls are TRBV12-3 or TRBV12-4 and TRBJ2-7; tentatively, D is TRBD1 (6 bases). CDR3 size: 15 residues. V was clipped by 2 bases and J by 6 bases, with 17 bases between them. The CDR3 nucleotides are TGTGCCAGCAGTTTATGGACAGCCGTATCTATCGAGCAGTACTTC. The encoded protein is CASSLWTAVSIEQYF.

This clonotype was recorded a few times. The chain joins TRBV6-1 to TRBJ1-5, with TRBD1 as a possible D gene (6 bases). CDR1 and CDR2 (germline): MNHNS, SASEGT. CDR3 length equals 13 residues. V was pared by 6 bases and J by 9 bases, with 15 bases between. The CDR3 sequence: CASRQTGPAPQHF. The CDR3 region has the DNA TGTGCCAGCAGACAGACAGGTCCAGCGCCCCAGCATTTT.

This clonotype has a count of ten or more. V usage is TRBV3-1 and J usage is TRBJ2-1; 11 nucleotides align to TRBD2. Per germline, CDR1 LGHDT and CDR2 YNNKEL (reference sequence). The J segment lost 15 bases and the V segment lost 4 bases, leaving 11 bases of the junction unmatched. This CDR3 has 14 residues. CDR3 region: CASSPTELAGVLFF. The CDR3 DNA reads as TGTGCCAGCAGCCCCACCGAACTAGCGGGAGTTTTGTTCTTC.

This clonotype was seen many times. The chain is built from TRBV6-6 and TRBJ1-1, with TRBD1 identical over 9 bases. The CDR3 sequence is 15 residues long. V shed 4 bases, J shed 3 bases, and the junction held 6 bases outside the gene matches. Germline CDR1 and CDR2: MNHNY and SVGAGI (reference sequence). The CDR3 here is CASSSPGQGYTEAFF. CDR3 in DNA: TGTGCCAGCAGTTCCCCGGGACAGGGATACACTGAAGCTTTCTTT.

This clonotype showed up just a few times. The genes are TRBV2 and TRBJ1-1; TRBD1 might be the D (5 bases). There are 13 residues in the CDR3. Per the germline V gene, CDR1 is SNHLY and CDR2 is FYNNEI. V gave up 3 bases and J gave up 3 bases, with 8 bases separating them. CDR3 in DNA: TGTGCCAGCAGTGACAGGGAATACACTGAAGCTTTCTTT. It codes for CASSDREYTEAFF.

The rearrangement uses TRBV12-3 or TRBV12-4 and TRBJ2-3; D tentatively reads TRBD1 or TRBD2 (5 bases each). The CDR3 has 15 residues. V dropped 2 bases and J dropped 9 bases, with 18 bases sitting between them. The CDR3, as DNA: TGTGCCAGCAGTTTAAGAGGACGTCTAGAGGGGACGCAGTATTTT. It codes for CASSLRGRLEGTQYF.

The rearrangement joins TRBV7-2 to TRBJ2-1, with D perhaps TRBD1 or TRBD2 (5 bases each). CDR1 and CDR2 (germline): SGHTA, FQGNSA. V was clipped by 6 bases and J by 6 bases, with 12 bases between them. The CDR3 spans 13 residues. The CDR3 spells CASSSGTTNEQFF. The CDR3 nucleotides are TGTGCCAGCAGTTCCGGGACCACCAATGAGCAGTTCTTC.

CDR3 amino acids: CASSLWAGHASNEKLFF. CDR3 DNA sequence: TGTGCCAGCAGCTTATGGGCGGGACACGCCTCTAATGAAAAACTGTTTTTT. This chain uses TRBV7-6 with TRBJ1-4, with D perhaps matching TRBD1 (6 bases). V was trimmed by 2 bases and J by 3 bases, leaving 16 bases between them. CDR1 is SGHVS and CDR2 is FNYEAQ in the germline V gene. The CDR3 sequence is 17 residues long.

This chain links TRBV20-1 with TRBJ1-2; maybe TRBD1 (6 bases). The germline CDR1 and CDR2 sequences are DFQATT and SNEGSKA (reference sequence). This CDR3 is built from 14 residues. V lost 3 bases and J 8 bases, leaving 19 bases between the germline ends. CDR3 region: CSASLEGGGHGYTF. The CDR3 DNA reads as TGCAGTGCTAGTCTGGAAGGGGGAGGGCACGGCTACACCTTC.

This chain uses TRBV7-2 with TRBJ1-4; the match to TRBD1 covers 9 bases. The CDR3 is 16 residues long. Germline lookup yields CDR1 SGHTA and CDR2 FQGNSA. V shed 4 bases and J 7 bases; nucleotides not matched to a gene: 10. CDR3 residues: CASSSQQGARSEKLFF. In DNA form, the CDR3 reads TGTGCCAGCAGCTCGCAACAGGGGGCGCGCAGTGAAAAACTGTTTTTT.

This clonotype was detected a few times. The chain employs TRBV28 and TRBJ2-2; D is unclear. V lost 5 bases and J lost 7, with 11 bases in between. The germline CDR1 and CDR2 sequences are MDHEN and SYDVKM. The CDR3 sequence is 13 residues long. The CDR3 DNA sequence: TGTGCCAGCAGTCTGTCGTCGGACGGGGAGCTGTTTTTT. Its protein product is CASSLSSDGELFF.

This clonotype has more than one count but fewer than ten. The chain couples TRBV29-1 to TRBJ1-2, with unresolved D. Trimming shortened V by 5 bases and J by 3 bases, and 13 bases separated the two germline ends. The length of the CDR3 is 13 residues. Germline V gives CDR1 SQVTM, CDR2 ANQGSEA. This CDR3 reads CSVSRVLDYGYTF. The CDR3 nucleotides read TGCAGCGTTTCTAGGGTGTTGGACTATGGCTACACCTTC.

V and J are TRBV12-3 or TRBV12-4 and TRBJ2-7, with 12 bases aligning to TRBD1. The CDR3 sequence is 18 residues long. Trimming took 6 bases from V and 4 from J; bases not matched to a gene: 16. In nucleotides, the CDR3 is TGTGCCAGCAGCCCCCTCCCGGGACAGGGGGCGCGGGTTTACGAGCAGTACTTC. This translates into CASSPLPGQGARVYEQYF.

The chain recombines TRBV20-1 with TRBJ2-1; 9 bases are a match to TRBD2. Unmatched junction bases numbered 9, after V lost 0 bases and J lost 6 bases. Germline CDR1 is DFQATT and CDR2 is SNEGSKA (reference sequence). The CDR3 spans 16 residues. CDR3 residues: CSARDPAGGPVNEQFF. The CDR3 DNA reads TGCAGTGCTAGAGATCCCGCGGGAGGGCCGGTCAATGAGCAGTTCTTC.

This clonotype was seen a single time. The genes are TRBV2 and TRBJ1-2, with a weak D call TRBD1 (6 bases). Trimming left V 3 bases short and J 3 bases short, with 14 bases between. The CDR3 spans 15 residues. Germline V gene sequence: CDR1 SNHLY, CDR2 FYNNEI. The CDR3, as DNA: TGTGCCAGCAGTGAGTTCCCAGGGGCAGACTATGGCTACACCTTC. Protein sequence: CASSEFPGADYGYTF.